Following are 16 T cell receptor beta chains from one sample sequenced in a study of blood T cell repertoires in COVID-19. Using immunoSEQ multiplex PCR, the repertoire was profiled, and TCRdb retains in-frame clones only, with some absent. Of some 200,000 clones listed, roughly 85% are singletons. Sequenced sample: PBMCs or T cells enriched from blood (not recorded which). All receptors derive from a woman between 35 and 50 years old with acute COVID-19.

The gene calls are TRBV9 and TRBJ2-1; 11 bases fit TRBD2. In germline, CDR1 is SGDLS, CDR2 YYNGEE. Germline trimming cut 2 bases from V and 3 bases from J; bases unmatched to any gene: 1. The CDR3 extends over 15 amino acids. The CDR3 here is CASSVSGGDYNEQFF. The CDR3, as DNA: TGTGCCAGCAGCGTTAGCGGGGGGGACTACAATGAGCAGTTCTTC.

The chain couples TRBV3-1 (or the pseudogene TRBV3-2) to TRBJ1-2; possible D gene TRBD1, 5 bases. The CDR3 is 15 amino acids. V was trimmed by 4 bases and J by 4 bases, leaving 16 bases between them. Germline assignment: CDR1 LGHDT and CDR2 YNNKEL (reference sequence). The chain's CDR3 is CASSRHGQPPYGYTF. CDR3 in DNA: TGTGCCAGCAGCCGACACGGACAACCACCCTATGGCTACACCTTC.

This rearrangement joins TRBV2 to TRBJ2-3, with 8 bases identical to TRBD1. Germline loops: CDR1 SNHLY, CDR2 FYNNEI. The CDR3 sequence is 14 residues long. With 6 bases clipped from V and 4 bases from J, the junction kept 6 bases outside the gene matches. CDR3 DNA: TGTGCCAGCAGCCGGGACAGGTCCCCAGATACGCAGTATTTT. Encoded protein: CASSRDRSPDTQYF.

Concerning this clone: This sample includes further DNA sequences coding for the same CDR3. The CDR3 spells CASSQNRGGTEAFF. The CDR3 nucleotides read TGTGCCAGCAGCCAGAACAGGGGAGGCACTGAAGCTTTCTTT. The chain links TRBV11-2 to TRBJ1-1, with TRBD1 identical over 7 bases. In germline, CDR1 is SGHAT, CDR2 FQNNGV. The CDR3 spans 14 residues. Trimming took 5 bases from V and 4 from J; bases not matched to a gene: 7.

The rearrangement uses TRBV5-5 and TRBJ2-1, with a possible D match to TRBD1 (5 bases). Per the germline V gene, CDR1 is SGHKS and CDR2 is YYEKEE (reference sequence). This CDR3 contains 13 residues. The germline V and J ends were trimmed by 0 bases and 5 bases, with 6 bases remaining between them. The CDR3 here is CASSLAGNNEQFF. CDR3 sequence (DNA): TGTGCCAGCAGCTTGGCAGGGAACAATGAGCAGTTCTTC.

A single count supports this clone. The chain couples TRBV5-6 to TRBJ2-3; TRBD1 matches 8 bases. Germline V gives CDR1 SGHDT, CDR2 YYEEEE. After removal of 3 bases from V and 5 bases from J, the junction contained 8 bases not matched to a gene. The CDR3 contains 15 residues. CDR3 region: CASSSRWTGIDTQYF. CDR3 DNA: TGTGCCAGCAGCTCCCGGTGGACAGGGATAGATACGCAGTATTTT.

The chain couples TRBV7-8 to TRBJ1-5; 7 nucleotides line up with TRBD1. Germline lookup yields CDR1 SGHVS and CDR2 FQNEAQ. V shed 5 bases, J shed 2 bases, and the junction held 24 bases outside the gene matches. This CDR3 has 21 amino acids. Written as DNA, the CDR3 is TGTGCCAGCAGCCCCGTTCTTCTGACAGGGAATAGAGTTGACGGCAATCAGCCCCAGCATTTT. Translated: CASSPVLLTGNRVDGNQPQHF. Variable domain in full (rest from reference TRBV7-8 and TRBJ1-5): GAGVSQSPRYKVAKRGQDVALRCDPISGHVSLFWYQQALGQGPEFLTYFQNEAQLDKSGLPSDRFFAERPEGSVSTLKIQRTQQEDSAVYLCASSPVLLTGNRVDGNQPQHFGDGTRLSIL.

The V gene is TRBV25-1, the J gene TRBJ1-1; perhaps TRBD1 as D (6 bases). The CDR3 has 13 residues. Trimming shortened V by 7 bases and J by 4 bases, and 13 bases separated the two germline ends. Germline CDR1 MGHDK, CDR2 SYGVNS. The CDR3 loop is CASKEGGGTEAFF. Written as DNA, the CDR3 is TGTGCCAGCAAGGAGGGAGGGGGCACTGAAGCTTTCTTT.

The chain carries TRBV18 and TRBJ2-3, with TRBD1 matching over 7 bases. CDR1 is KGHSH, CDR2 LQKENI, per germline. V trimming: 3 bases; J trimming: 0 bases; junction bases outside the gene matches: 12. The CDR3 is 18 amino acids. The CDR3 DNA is TGTGCCAGCTCACCTAACCCCGGACAGGCAACTAGCACAGATACGCAGTATTTT. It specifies CASSPNPGQATSTDTQYF. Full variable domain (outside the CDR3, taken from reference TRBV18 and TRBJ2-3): NAGVMQNPRHLVRRRGQEARLRCSPMKGHSHVYWYRQLPEEGLKFMVYLQKENIIDESGMPKERFSAEFPKEGPSILRIQQVVRGDSAAYFCASSPNPGQATSTDTQYFGPGTRLTVL.

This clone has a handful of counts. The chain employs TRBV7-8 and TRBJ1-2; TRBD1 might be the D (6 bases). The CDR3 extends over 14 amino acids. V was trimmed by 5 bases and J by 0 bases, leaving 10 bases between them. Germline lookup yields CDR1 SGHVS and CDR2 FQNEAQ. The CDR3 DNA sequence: TGTGCCAGCAGCCAAACAGGGACTAACTATGGCTACACCTTC. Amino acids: CASSQTGTNYGYTF.

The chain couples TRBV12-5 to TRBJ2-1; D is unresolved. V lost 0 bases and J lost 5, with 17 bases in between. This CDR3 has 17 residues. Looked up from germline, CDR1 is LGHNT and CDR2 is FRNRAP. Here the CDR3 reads CASGLVRPAERHNEQFF. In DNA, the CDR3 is TGTGCTAGTGGTTTGGTACGGCCGGCGGAGCGCCACAATGAGCAGTTCTTC.

The CDR3 sequence is CASRPQGSYGYTF. CDR3 coding DNA: TGTGCCAGCAGGCCACAGGGAAGCTATGGCTACACCTTC. This rearrangement joins TRBV9 to TRBJ1-2, with D tentatively TRBD1 (6 bases). CDR1 is SGDLS, CDR2 YYNGEE, per germline. The CDR3 is 13 residues long. Trimming took 5 bases from V and 4 from J, leaving 12 bases between them.

CDR3 region: CASSPASQPNNEQFF. The CDR3 DNA is TGTGCCAGCTCACCCGCGTCGCAACCGAACAATGAGCAGTTCTTC. The chain combines TRBV18 with TRBJ2-1; D remains unclear. This CDR3 is built from 15 residues. V lost 3 bases and J lost 5, with 14 bases in between. The germline CDR1 and CDR2 sequences are KGHSH and LQKENI. Filled out from reference TRBV18 and TRBJ2-1, the complete variable domain reads NAGVMQNPRHLVRRRGQEARLRCSPMKGHSHVYWYRQLPEEGLKFMVYLQKENIIDESGMPKERFSAEFPKEGPSILRIQQVVRGDSAAYFCASSPASQPNNEQFFGPGTRLTVL.

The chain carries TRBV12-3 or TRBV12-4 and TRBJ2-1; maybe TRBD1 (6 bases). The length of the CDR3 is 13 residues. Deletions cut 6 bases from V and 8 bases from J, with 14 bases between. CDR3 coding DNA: TGTGCCAGCAGACGTCCCCAGGGGCATGAGCAGTTCTTC. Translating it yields CASRRPQGHEQFF.

The CDR3 DNA follows: TGTGCCAGCAGTGTCTGGGACAGCTCTTATAATTCACCCCTCCACTTT. Residues: CASSVWDSSYNSPLHF. The chain links TRBV25-1 to TRBJ1-6; 7 bases match TRBD1. From germline, CDR1 is MGHDK and CDR2 SYGVNS. The CDR3 runs to 16 residues. V trimming: 4 bases; J trimming: 4 bases; junction bases outside the gene matches: 7.

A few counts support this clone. In DNA form, the CDR3 reads TGTGCCAGCAGTTCTCAGGGGACAGGGGGCTCTGAAGCTTTCTTT. This codes for CASSSQGTGGSEAFF. The chain uses TRBV2 and TRBJ1-1; TRBD1 agrees at 12 bases. This CDR3 spans 15 amino acids. CDR1 is SNHLY, CDR2 FYNNEI, per germline. The V gene end was trimmed by 5 bases and the J gene end by 6 bases; junction bases not matched to a gene: 7.